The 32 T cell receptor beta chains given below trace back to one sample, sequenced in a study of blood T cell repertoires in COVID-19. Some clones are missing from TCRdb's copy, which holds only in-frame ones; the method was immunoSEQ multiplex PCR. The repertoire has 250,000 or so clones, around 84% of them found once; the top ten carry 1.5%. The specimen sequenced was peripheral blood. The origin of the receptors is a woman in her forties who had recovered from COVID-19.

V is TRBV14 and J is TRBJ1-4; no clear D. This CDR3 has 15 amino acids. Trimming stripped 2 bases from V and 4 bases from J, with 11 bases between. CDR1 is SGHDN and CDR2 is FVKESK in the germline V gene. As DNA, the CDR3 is TGTGCCAGCAGCCAACGCCGCGACTATAATGAAAAACTGTTTTTT. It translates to CASSQRRDYNEKLFF.

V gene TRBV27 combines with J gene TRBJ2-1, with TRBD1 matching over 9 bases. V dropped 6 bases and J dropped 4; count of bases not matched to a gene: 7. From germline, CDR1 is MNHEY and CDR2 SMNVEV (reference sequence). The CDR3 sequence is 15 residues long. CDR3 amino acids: CASSRTGVRYNEQFF. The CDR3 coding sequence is TGTGCCAGCAGCCGGACAGGGGTGCGGTACAATGAGCAGTTCTTC.

The DNA of the CDR3 is TGTGCCAGTTCTACAGTGGTCAATTCACCCCTCCACTTT. It encodes CASSTVVNSPLHF. The chain has TRBV19 and TRBJ1-6; D unclear. The CDR3 totals 13 residues. Germline CDR1 reads LNHDA; CDR2 reads SQIVND (reference sequence). V was cut by 8 bases and J by 7 bases, with 12 bases left in between.

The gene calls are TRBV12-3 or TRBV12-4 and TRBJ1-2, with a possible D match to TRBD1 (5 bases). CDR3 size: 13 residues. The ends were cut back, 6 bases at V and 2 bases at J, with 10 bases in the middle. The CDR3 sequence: CASSPGRNYGYTF. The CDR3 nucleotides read TGTGCCAGCAGCCCAGGGCGGAACTATGGCTACACCTTC.

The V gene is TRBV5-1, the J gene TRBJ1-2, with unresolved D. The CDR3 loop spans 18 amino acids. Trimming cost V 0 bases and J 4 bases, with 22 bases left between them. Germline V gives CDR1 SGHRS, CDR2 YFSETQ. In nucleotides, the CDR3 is TGCGCCAGCAGCTTGGTTCCACGGGGAACCGGAGTGGGCTATGGCTACACCTTC. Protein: CASSLVPRGTGVGYGYTF.

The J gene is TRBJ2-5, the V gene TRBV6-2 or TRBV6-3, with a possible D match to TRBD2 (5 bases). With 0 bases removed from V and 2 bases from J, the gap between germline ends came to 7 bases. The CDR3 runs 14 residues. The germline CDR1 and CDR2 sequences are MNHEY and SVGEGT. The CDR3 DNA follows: TGTGCCAGCAGTTACTCATTAGCGCAAGAGACCCAGTACTTC. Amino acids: CASSYSLAQETQYF.

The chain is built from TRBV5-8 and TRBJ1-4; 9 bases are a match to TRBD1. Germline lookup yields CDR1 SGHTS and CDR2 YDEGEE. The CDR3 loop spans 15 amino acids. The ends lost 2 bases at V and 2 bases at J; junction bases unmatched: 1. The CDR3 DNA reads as TGTGCCAGCAGCTTCGACAGGGGGACTAATGAAAAACTGTTTTTT. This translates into CASSFDRGTNEKLFF. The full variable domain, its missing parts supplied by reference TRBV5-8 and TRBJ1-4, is EAGVTQSPTHLIKTRGQQATLRCSPISGHTSVYWYQQALGLGLQFLLWYDEGEERNRGNFPPRFSGRQFPNYSSELNVNALELEDSALYLCASSFDRGTNEKLFFGSGTQLSVL.

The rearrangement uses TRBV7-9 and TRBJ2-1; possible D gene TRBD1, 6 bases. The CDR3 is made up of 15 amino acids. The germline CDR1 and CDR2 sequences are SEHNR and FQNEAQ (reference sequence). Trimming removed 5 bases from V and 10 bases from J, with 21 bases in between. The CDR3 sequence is CASSVGTTPLEEQFF. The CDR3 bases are TGTGCCAGCAGCGTAGGGACAACCCCTTTGGAGGAGCAGTTCTTC.

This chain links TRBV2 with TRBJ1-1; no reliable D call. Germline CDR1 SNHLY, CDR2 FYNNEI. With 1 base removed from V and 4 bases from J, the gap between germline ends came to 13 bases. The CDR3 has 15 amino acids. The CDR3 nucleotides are TGTGCCAGCAGTGAAGGGTCCGGGCGGGGCACTGAAGCTTTCTTT. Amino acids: CASSEGSGRGTEAFF. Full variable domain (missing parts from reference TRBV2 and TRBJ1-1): EPEVTQTPSHQVTQMGQEVILRCVPISNHLYFYWYRQILGQKVEFLVSFYNNEISEKSEIFDDQFSVERPDGSNFTLKIRSTKLEDSAMYFCASSEGSGRGTEAFFGQGTRLTVV.

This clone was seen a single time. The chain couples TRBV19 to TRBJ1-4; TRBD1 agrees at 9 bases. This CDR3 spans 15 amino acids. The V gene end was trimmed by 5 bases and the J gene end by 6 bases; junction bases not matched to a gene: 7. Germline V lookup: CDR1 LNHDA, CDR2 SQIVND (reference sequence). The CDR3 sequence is CASSPGQGKDEKLFF. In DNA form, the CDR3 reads TGTGCCAGTAGTCCCGGACAGGGGAAGGATGAAAAACTGTTTTTT.

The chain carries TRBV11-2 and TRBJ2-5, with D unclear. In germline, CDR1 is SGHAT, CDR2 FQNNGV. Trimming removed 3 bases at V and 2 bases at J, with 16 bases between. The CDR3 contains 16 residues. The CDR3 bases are TGTGCCAGCAGCTTCAGTGCCACAATACCACAAGAGACCCAGTACTTC. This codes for CASSFSATIPQETQYF.

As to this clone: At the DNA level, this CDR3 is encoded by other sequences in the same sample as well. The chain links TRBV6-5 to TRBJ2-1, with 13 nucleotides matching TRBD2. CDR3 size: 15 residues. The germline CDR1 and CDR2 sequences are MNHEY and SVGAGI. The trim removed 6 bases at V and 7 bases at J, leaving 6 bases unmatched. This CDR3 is CASRPGLAGNNEQFF. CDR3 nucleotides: TGTGCCAGCAGACCGGGACTAGCGGGGAATAATGAGCAGTTCTTC.

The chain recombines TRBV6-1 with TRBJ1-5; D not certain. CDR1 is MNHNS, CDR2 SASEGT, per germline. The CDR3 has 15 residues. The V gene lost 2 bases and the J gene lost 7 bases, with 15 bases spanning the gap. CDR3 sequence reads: CASSESRSPAQPQHF. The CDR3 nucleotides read TGTGCCAGCAGTGAATCCCGTTCCCCTGCGCAGCCCCAGCATTTT.

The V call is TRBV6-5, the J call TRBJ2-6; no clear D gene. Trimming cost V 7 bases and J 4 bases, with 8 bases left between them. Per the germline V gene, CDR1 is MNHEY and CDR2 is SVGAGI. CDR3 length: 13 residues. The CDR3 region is CASTRLGANVLTF. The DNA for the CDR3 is TGTGCCAGCACCAGGTTAGGGGCCAACGTCCTGACTTTC.

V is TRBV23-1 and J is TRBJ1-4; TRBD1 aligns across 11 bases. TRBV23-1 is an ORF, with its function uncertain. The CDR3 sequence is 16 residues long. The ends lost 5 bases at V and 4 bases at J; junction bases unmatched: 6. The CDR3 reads CASSGQGAFGNEKLFF. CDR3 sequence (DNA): TGCGCCAGCAGTGGACAGGGGGCTTTTGGTAATGAAAAACTGTTTTTT.

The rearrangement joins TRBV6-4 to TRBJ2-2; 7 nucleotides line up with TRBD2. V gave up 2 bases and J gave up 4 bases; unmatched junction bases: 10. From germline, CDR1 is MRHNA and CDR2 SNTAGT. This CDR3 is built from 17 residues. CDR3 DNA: TGTGCCAGCAGTGACGGAGAGCGTAGCGGGTCCACCGGGGAGCTGTTTTTT. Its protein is CASSDGERSGSTGELFF.

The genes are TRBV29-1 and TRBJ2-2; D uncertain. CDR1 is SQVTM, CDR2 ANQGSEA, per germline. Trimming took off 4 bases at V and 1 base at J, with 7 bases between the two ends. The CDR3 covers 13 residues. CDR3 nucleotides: TGCAGCGTTGTGACACAGAACACCGGGGAGCTGTTTTTT. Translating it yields CSVVTQNTGELFF.

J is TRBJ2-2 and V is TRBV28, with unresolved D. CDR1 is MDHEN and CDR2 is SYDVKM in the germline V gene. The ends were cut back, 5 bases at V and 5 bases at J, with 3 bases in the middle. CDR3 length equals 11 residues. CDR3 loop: CASSQTGELFF. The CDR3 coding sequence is TGTGCCAGCAGTCAGACCGGGGAGCTGTTTTTT. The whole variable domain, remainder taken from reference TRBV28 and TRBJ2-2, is DVKVTQSSRYLVKRTGEKVFLECVQDMDHENMFWYRQDPGLGLRLIYFSYDVKMKEKGDIPEGYSVSREKKERFSLILESASTNQTSMYLCASSQTGELFFGEGSRLTVL.

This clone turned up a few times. DNA for the CDR3: TGCGCCAGCAGCCAAGAACCGGGAGTAGACGAGCAGTACTTC. Protein sequence: CASSQEPGVDEQYF. The chain joins TRBV4-1 to TRBJ2-7; TRBD2 is a possible D gene (6 bases). Germline V lookup: CDR1 MGHRA, CDR2 YSYEKL. The V end lost 0 bases, the J end lost 5 bases, and 11 bases lay between the germline ends. This CDR3 comprises 14 residues.

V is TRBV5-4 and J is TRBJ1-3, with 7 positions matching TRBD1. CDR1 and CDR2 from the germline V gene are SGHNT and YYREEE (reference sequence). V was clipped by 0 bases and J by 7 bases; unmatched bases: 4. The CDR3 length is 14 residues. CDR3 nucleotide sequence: TGTGCCAGCAGCTTGGAACAGGGGAGGAACACCATATATTTT. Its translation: CASSLEQGRNTIYF.

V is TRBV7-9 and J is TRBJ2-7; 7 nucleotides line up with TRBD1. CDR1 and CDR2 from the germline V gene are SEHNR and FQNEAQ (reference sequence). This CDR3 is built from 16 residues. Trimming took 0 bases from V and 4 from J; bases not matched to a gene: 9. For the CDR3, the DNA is TGTGCCAGCAGCTTAGCGGGCAGCCGGGACAGTTACGAGCAGTACTTC. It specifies CASSLAGSRDSYEQYF. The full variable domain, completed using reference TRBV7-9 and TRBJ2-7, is DTGVSQNPRHKITKRGQNVTFRCDPISEHNRLYWYRQTLGQGPEFLTYFQNEAQLEKSRLLSDRFSAERPKGSFSTLEIQRTEQGDSAMYLCASSLAGSRDSYEQYFGPGTRLTVT.

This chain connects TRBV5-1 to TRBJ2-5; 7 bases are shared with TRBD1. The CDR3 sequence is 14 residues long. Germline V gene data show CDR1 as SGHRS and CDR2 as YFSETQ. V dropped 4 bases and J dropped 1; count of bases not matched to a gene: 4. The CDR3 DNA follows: TGCGCCAGCAGCCATGGGACAGTCCAAGAGACCCAGTACTTC. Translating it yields CASSHGTVQETQYF. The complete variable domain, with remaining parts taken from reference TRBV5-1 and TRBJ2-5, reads KAGVTQTPRYLIKTRGQQVTLSCSPISGHRSVSWYQQTPGQGLQFLFEYFSETQRNKGNFPGRFSGRQFSNSRSEMNVSTLELGDSALYLCASSHGTVQETQYFGPGTRLLVL.

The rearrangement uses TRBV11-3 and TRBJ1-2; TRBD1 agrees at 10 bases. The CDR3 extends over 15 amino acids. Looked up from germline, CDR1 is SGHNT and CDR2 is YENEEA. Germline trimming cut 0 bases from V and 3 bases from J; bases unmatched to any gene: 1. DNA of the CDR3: TGTGCCAGCAGCTTAGAGGGGACAGGGGACTATGGCTACACCTTC. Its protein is CASSLEGTGDYGYTF.

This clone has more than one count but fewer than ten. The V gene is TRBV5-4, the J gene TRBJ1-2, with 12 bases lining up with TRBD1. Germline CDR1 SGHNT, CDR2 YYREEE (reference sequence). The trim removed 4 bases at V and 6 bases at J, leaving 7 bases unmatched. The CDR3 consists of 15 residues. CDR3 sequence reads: CASSHRDRGLDGYTF. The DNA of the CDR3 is TGTGCCAGCAGCCACCGGGACAGGGGGCTGGATGGCTACACCTTC.

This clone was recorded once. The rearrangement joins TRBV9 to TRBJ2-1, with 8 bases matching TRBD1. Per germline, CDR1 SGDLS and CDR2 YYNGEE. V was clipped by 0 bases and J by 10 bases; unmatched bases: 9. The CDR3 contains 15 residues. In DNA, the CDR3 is TGTGCCAGCAGCGTAGACCCAGGGGGCGGTCGGGAGCAGTTCTTC. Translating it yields CASSVDPGGGREQFF.

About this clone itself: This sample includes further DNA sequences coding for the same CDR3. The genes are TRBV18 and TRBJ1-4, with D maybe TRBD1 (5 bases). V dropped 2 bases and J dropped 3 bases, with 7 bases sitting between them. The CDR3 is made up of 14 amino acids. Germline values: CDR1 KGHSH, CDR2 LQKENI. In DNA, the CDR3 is TGTGCCAGCTCACCAACGGGGGCTAATGAAAAACTGTTTTTT. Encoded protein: CASSPTGANEKLFF. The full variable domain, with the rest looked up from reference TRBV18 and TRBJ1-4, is NAGVMQNPRHLVRRRGQEARLRCSPMKGHSHVYWYRQLPEEGLKFMVYLQKENIIDESGMPKERFSAEFPKEGPSILRIQQVVRGDSAAYFCASSPTGANEKLFFGSGTQLSVL.

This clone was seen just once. The CDR3 is CASTPGGLINEKLFF. In DNA form, the CDR3 reads TGCGCCAGCACTCCAGGGGGTCTGATTAATGAAAAACTGTTTTTT. The chain links TRBV5-1 to TRBJ1-4, with 7 bases aligning to TRBD1. The CDR3 contains 15 residues. With 6 bases clipped from V and 4 bases from J, the junction kept 9 bases outside the gene matches. CDR1 and CDR2 from the germline V gene are SGHRS and YFSETQ.

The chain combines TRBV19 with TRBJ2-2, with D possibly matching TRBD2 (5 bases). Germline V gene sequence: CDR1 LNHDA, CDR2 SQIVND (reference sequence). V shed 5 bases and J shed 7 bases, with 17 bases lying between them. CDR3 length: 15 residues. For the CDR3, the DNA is TGTGCCAGTAGTTCGCACGCGGGTGCAGGCGGGGAGCTGTTTTTT. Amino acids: CASSSHAGAGGELFF.

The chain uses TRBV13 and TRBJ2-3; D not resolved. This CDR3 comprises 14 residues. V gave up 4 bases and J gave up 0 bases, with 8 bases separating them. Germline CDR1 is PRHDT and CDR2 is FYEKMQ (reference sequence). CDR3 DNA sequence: TGTGCCAGCAGCTCTTCCCGGAGCACAGATACGCAGTATTTT. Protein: CASSSSRSTDTQYF.

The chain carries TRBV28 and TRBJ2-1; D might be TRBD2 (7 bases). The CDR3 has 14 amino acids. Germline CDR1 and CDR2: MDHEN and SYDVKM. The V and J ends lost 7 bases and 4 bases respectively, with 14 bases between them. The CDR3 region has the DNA TGTGCCAGCAAGCGGGACACTAAATACAATGAGCAGTTCTTC. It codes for CASKRDTKYNEQFF.

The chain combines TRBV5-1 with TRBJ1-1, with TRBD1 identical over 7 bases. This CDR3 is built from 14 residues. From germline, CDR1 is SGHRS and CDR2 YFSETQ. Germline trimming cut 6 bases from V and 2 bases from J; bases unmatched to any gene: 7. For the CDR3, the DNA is TGCGCCAGCACCCAGGGGGACGCCAACACTGAAGCTTTCTTT. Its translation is CASTQGDANTEAFF.

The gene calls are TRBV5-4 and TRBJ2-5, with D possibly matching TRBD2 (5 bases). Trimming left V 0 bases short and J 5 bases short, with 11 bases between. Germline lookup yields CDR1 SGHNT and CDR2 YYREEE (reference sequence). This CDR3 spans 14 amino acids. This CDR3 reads CASSLEASSETQYF. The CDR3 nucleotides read TGTGCCAGCAGCTTGGAGGCTAGCTCTGAGACCCAGTACTTC.